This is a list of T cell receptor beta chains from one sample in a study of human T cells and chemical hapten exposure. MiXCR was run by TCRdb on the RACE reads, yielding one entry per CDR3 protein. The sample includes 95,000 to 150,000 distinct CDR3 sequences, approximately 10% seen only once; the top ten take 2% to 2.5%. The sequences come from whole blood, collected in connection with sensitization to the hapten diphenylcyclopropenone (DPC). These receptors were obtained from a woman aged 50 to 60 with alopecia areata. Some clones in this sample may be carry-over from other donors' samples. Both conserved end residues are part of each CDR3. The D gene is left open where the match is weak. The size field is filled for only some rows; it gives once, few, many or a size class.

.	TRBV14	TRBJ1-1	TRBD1	TGTGCCAGCAGCCTTAGGACAGGGGGGAATGAAGCTTTCTTT	CASSLRTGGNEAFF
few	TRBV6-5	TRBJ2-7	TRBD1	TGTGCCAGCAGTTACTCCGACAGGGATAACCGAGAGCAGTACTTC	CASSYSDRDNREQYF
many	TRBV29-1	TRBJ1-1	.	TGCAGCGTTGAGGGCTCGGCCAGGAACACTGAAGCTTTCTTT	CSVEGSARNTEAFF
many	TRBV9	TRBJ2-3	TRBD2	TGTGCCAGCAGCGCTTCTGGCGGGGGGGCCCTAGATACGCAGTATTTT	CASSASGGGALDTQYF
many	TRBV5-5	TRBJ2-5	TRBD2	TGTGCCAGCAGCGTGAGGACTAGCGGGAGCGGGGTCCAAGAGACCCAGTACTTC	CASSVRTSGSGVQETQYF
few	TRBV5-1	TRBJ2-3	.	TGCGCCAGCCGCGGGACAGACGGCACAGATACGCAGTATTTT	CASRGTDGTDTQYF
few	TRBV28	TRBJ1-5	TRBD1	TGTGCCAGCAGTCCGGCCACAGGGGGCAGTCAGCCCCAGCATTTT	CASSPATGGSQPQHF
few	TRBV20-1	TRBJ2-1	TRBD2	TGCAGTGCTAGTACGTCTAGCGGATCCTACAATGAGCAGTTCTTC	CSASTSSGSYNEQFF